The 30 T cell receptor beta chains below were found in one sample sequenced in a study of T cells in Graves' hyperthyroidism and ophthalmopathy. RNA transcripts were the template for amplifying TCR beta CDR3 regions. A set of HTBI primers served as the primers for a first-round RT-PCR of the TCR CDR3. In TCRdb, the multiplex PCR reads were re-called with MiXCR into one record per CDR3 protein. The repertoire has hundreds of thousands of distinct CDR3 sequences, 30% to 40% of them found once; the top ten carry about a third. Sample: blood. Every receptor here comes from a woman aged 40 to 50 with Graves' hyperthyroidism.

This clonotype was observed a handful of times. The chain carries TRBV7-2 and TRBJ2-7; D perhaps matches TRBD1 (8 bases). Trimming stripped 1 base from V and 6 bases from J, with 19 bases between. Per the germline V gene, CDR1 is SGHTA and CDR2 is FQGNSA. The CDR3 extends over 16 amino acids. The CDR3, as DNA: TGTGCCAGCAGCTTAGGGGGGGGACAGGAAGCGCCCGAGCAGTACTTC. It encodes CASSLGGGQEAPEQYF.

This clonotype was counted many times. V is TRBV24-1 and J is TRBJ1-5; 8 nucleotides agree with TRBD1. This CDR3 spans 18 amino acids. Germline CDR1 and CDR2: KGHDR and SFDVKD. V was clipped by 3 bases and J by 0 bases; unmatched bases: 9. The CDR3 DNA reads TGTGCCACCAGTGATCCCGGCAGGGGGCTGAGTAGCAATCAGCCCCAGCATTTT. It specifies CATSDPGRGLSSNQPQHF.

A remark on this clonotype: One base away lies a much larger clone, so this may be a sequencing read error. The rearrangement links TRBV15 to TRBJ2-2; D ambiguous. There are 13 residues in the CDR3. Per germline, CDR1 LNHNV and CDR2 YYDKDF (reference sequence). Trimming stripped 11 bases from V and 7 bases from J, with 17 bases between. The CDR3 is CAANWVGNGELFF. The CDR3 bases are TGTGCCGCCAACTGGGTGGGAAACGGGGAGCTGTTTTTT. The full variable domain, completed using reference TRBV15 and TRBJ2-2, is DAMVIQNPRYQVTQFGKPVTLSCSQTLNHNVMYWYQQKSSQAPKLLFHYYDKDFNNEADTPDNFQSRRPNTSFCFLDIRSPGLGDTAMYLCAANWVGNGELFFGEGSRLTVL.

A note on this clonotype: Possible read error: a much larger clone is one base away. The chain joins TRBV29-1 to TRBJ2-5, with TRBD2 matching over 10 bases. Per the germline V gene, CDR1 is SQVTM and CDR2 is ANQGSEA. The CDR3 is 15 amino acids. The CDR3 protein is CSVTASGGSQETQCF. The CDR3 DNA follows: TGCAGCGTTACGGCTAGCGGGGGTTCCCAAGAGACCCAGTGCTTC. The whole variable domain, remainder taken from reference TRBV29-1 and TRBJ2-5, is SAVISQKPSRDICQRGTSLTIQCQVDSQVTMMFWYRQQPGQSLTLIATANQGSEATYESGFVIDKFPISRPNLTFSTLTVSNMSPEDSSIYLCSVTASGGSQETQCFGPGTRLLVL.

This chain connects TRBV6-5 to TRBJ2-7; 7 nucleotides line up with TRBD2. This CDR3 region has 15 residues. Trimming took 2 bases from V and 5 from J; bases not matched to a gene: 9. Germline CDR1 is MNHEY and CDR2 is SVGAGI. The CDR3 sequence is CASSYRAGVGDEQYF. As DNA, the CDR3 is TGTGCCAGCAGTTACAGGGCGGGAGTTGGAGACGAGCAGTACTTC.

The chain recombines TRBV6-1 with TRBJ2-5; D might be TRBD1 (6 bases). This CDR3 is built from 16 residues. Germline V gene lookup returns CDR1 MNHNS and CDR2 SASEGT. Between the trimmed V and J ends, which lost 7 bases and 7 bases, there was a span of 25 bases. The CDR3 is CASISNHRVTLGTQYF. The CDR3 DNA reads as TGTGCCAGCATATCCAACCACAGGGTGACATTGGGGACCCAGTACTTC.

The chain combines TRBV27 with TRBJ1-5; 7 bases map to TRBD1. This CDR3 region has 15 residues. J lost 6 bases, V lost 4 bases, and 9 bases had no gene match. Germline assignment: CDR1 MNHEY and CDR2 SMNVEV (reference sequence). The CDR3 DNA follows: TGTGCCAGCAGTTACGAGGGGGCTGAGGGTCAGCCCCAGCATTTT. Amino acids: CASSYEGAEGQPQHF.

The chain couples TRBV7-2 to TRBJ1-4, with 7 bases fitting TRBD1. Germline V gene sequence: CDR1 SGHTA, CDR2 FQGNSA. The junction had 13 bases not matched to a gene; V was cut back by 6 bases and J by 6 bases. This CDR3 spans 16 amino acids. The CDR3 coding sequence is TGTGCCAGCAGTTCTGGAGGGGGCCTTAGATATGAAAAACTGTTTTTT. This translates into CASSSGGGLRYEKLFF.

At least ten counts were recorded for this clonotype. This sequence joins TRBV6-5 and TRBJ1-4; D ambiguous. Trimming removed 6 bases from V and 7 bases from J, with 9 bases in between. Germline V gives CDR1 MNHEY, CDR2 SVGAGI. The CDR3 sequence is 12 residues long. The DNA for the CDR3 is TGTGCCAGCAGGGACTCACTTGAAAAACTGTTTTTT. Protein product: CASRDSLEKLFF.

This clonotype has a count of ten or more. The V gene is TRBV15, the J gene TRBJ1-2; maybe TRBD1 (6 bases). CDR3 size: 13 residues. Looked up from germline, CDR1 is LNHNV and CDR2 is YYDKDF (reference sequence). Trimming removed 5 bases from V and 2 bases from J, with 9 bases in between. The CDR3 reads CATSVTGNYGYTF. The CDR3 nucleotides are TGTGCCACCAGCGTAACAGGGAACTATGGCTACACCTTC.

The chain recombines TRBV7-6 with TRBJ2-3; D uncertain. There are 13 residues in the CDR3. V lost 6 bases to trimming and J lost 0 bases, with 7 bases between them. Per the germline V gene, CDR1 is SGHVS and CDR2 is FNYEAQ. CDR3: CASRKLSTDTQYF. As DNA, the CDR3 is TGTGCCAGCAGGAAACTAAGCACAGATACGCAGTATTTT.

Points on this clonotype: The junction shows a germline mismatch at one end, possibly a read error. The chain couples TRBV7-3 to TRBJ1-1, with a tentative D call TRBD1 (5 bases). The germline V gene has CDR1 SGHTA and CDR2 FQGTGA. This CDR3 region has 15 residues. The CDR3 spells CASSQVAGWNTEAFF. The DNA for the CDR3 is TGCGCCAGCAGCCAAGTGGCAGGGTGGAACACTGAAGCTTTCTTT.

This sequence joins TRBV10-3 and TRBJ1-5, with TRBD1 matching over 9 bases. CDR3 size: 12 residues. Trimming took 10 bases from V and 10 from J; bases not matched to a gene: 8. Germline CDR1 ENHRY, CDR2 SYGVKD. The CDR3: CATSRTGAPQHF. The CDR3 nucleotides are TGTGCCACCTCGAGGACAGGGGCACCCCAGCATTTT.

This clonotype occurred once. The chain combines TRBV20-1 with TRBJ1-5; the D gene is possibly TRBD1 (6 bases). V lost 4 bases, J lost 11 bases, and 21 bases lay in between. CDR1 DFQATT and CDR2 SNEGSKA come from the germline V gene (reference sequence). The CDR3 contains 14 residues. The CDR3 spells CSAKRGGGGETQHF. The CDR3 DNA reads TGCAGTGCTAAGAGGGGAGGAGGGGGAGAGACCCAGCATTTT.

This clonotype was counted only a few times. The CDR3: CASSPAARGRVAEAFF. In DNA, the CDR3 is TGTGCCAGCAGCCCCGCGGCGAGGGGCCGGGTCGCTGAAGCTTTCTTT. The V call is TRBV12-3 or TRBV12-4, the J call TRBJ1-1, with TRBD1 as a possible D gene (5 bases). This CDR3 is built from 16 residues. V was pared by 6 bases and J by 6 bases, with 23 bases between.

This clonotype occurred a few times. The chain uses TRBV12-3 or TRBV12-4 and TRBJ2-2; the D call may be TRBD1 or TRBD2 (6 bases each). The V gene lost 5 bases and the J gene lost 1 base, with 14 bases spanning the gap. The CDR3 has 16 residues. The CDR3 DNA follows: TGTGCCAGCAGTAACGGGGGCCTCGGGAACACCGGGGAGCTGTTTTTT. Its translation is CASSNGGLGNTGELFF.

This clonotype was found a few times. V and J are TRBV12-5 and TRBJ1-5, with D unclear. With 4 bases removed from V and 0 bases from J, the gap between germline ends came to 16 bases. The CDR3 is 17 amino acids. Germline V gives CDR1 LGHNT, CDR2 FRNRAP. In DNA, the CDR3 is TGTGCTAGTGGTTACTTGGGCGAAACCCTTAGCAATCAGCCCCAGCATTTT. As protein: CASGYLGETLSNQPQHF.

The chain links TRBV25-1 to TRBJ1-6; D is ambiguous. This CDR3 spans 14 amino acids. The V gene lost 4 bases and the J gene lost 10 bases, with 14 bases spanning the gap. The germline CDR1 and CDR2 sequences are MGHDK and SYGVNS. The CDR3 here is CASSGLDPQSPLHF. In DNA, the CDR3 is TGTGCCAGCAGTGGCCTGGACCCACAATCACCCCTCCACTTT.

Points on this clonotype: A read error may be the cause here, since a much bigger clone is one base away. The CDR3 spells CGSRLGADTEAFF. In DNA, the CDR3 is TGTGGCAGCAGACTAGGGGCGGACACTGAAGCTTTCTTT. The chain links TRBV7-8 to TRBJ1-1; D may be TRBD1 (5 bases). Per germline, CDR1 SGHVS and CDR2 FQNEAQ. This CDR3 region has 13 residues.

This clonotype turned up a few times. This rearrangement joins TRBV4-1 to TRBJ2-7; TRBD2 agrees at 7 bases. CDR3 length: 16 residues. The V segment lost 1 base and the J segment 0 bases; nucleotides outside the gene matches: 6. The V gene's germline CDR1 is MGHRA and CDR2 YSYEKL. This CDR3 is CASSQGLAGSSYEQYF. The CDR3 DNA is TGCGCCAGCAGCCAAGGACTAGCTGGGAGCTCCTACGAGCAGTACTTC.

At least ten counts were recorded for this clonotype. The rearrangement links TRBV2 to TRBJ1-1; a weak D match, TRBD1 (5 bases). V lost 5 bases and J 8 bases, leaving 15 bases between the germline ends. Germline CDR1 is SNHLY and CDR2 is FYNNEI. The CDR3 contains 13 residues. The CDR3 DNA sequence: TGTGCCAGCAGTCCCCTCGGGGGATCGGAAGCTTTCTTT. It codes for CASSPLGGSEAFF.

Comments on this clonotype: One end of the junction varies from germline; a read error may be responsible. The chain has TRBV14 and TRBJ1-6, with TRBD1 matching over 9 bases. CDR1 SGHDN and CDR2 FVKESK come from the germline V gene. The CDR3 sequence is 15 residues long. The CDR3 region is CASSQGDRDNSPLHF. The CDR3 DNA is TGCGCCAGCAGCCAAGGGGACAGGGATAATTCACCCCTCCACTTT.

This clonotype was found many times. The gene calls are TRBV14 and TRBJ1-1; D unresolved. The CDR3 is made up of 12 amino acids. Germline CDR1 SGHDN, CDR2 FVKESK. Deletions cut 2 bases from V and 4 bases from J, with 5 bases between. The DNA of the CDR3 is TGTGCCAGCAGCCAACTAGCCACTGAAGCTTTCTTT. This codes for CASSQLATEAFF.

CDR3: CASSLAPVQGGTEAFF. For the CDR3, the DNA is TGTGCCAGCAGCTTAGCCCCAGTTCAGGGGGGCACTGAAGCTTTCTTT. The gene calls are TRBV7-2 and TRBJ1-1, with TRBD1 matching over 7 bases. The ends lost 0 bases at V and 4 bases at J; junction bases unmatched: 8. This CDR3 spans 16 amino acids. Germline assignment: CDR1 SGHTA and CDR2 FQGNSA.

As to this clonotype: A much larger clonotype is one base distant, so this may be a read error. This rearrangement joins TRBV20-1 to TRBJ1-4, with D unresolved. Germline-derived CDR1 and CDR2 are DFQATT and SNEGSKA (reference sequence). The CDR3 runs to 13 residues. Trimming stripped 6 bases from V and 0 bases from J, with 8 bases between. CDR3 coding DNA: TGCAGTGCGCCGGGGTCAACTAATGAAAAACTGTTTTTT. It specifies CSAPGSTNEKLFF.

For this clonotype: A much larger clone lies a single base off, so this may be a read error. The chain has TRBV2 and TRBJ1-2; the D gene is possibly TRBD1 (5 bases). This CDR3 comprises 15 residues. Germline loops: CDR1 SNHLY, CDR2 FYNNEI. DNA for the CDR3: TGCGCCAGCAGCCTGCACCCGGGGGAGGACTATGGCTACACCTTC. Its protein is CASSLHPGEDYGYTF.

The gene calls are TRBV4-1 and TRBJ1-4; tentatively, D is TRBD1 (5 bases). This CDR3 region has 14 residues. CDR1 is MGHRA and CDR2 is YSYEKL in the germline V gene. Trimming took off 3 bases at V and 15 bases at J, with 20 bases between the two ends. CDR3 loop: CASSQWDATREVFF. CDR3 nucleotide sequence: TGCGCCAGCAGCCAGTGGGACGCCACCCGGGAGGTGTTTTTT.

Remarks on this clonotype: This may stem from a read error, because a much larger clone lies one nucleotide away. The chain couples TRBV19 to TRBJ2-7; TRBD1 is a possible D gene (5 bases). V lost 10 bases, J lost 0 bases, and 19 bases lay in between. Germline V gives CDR1 LNHDA, CDR2 SQIVND (reference sequence). This CDR3 spans 15 amino acids. CDR3 nucleotide sequence: TGTGCCACCATTGGGGCAGGCGCGAGCTCCTACGAGCAGTACTTC. Its protein is CATIGAGASSYEQYF.

This clonotype was counted ten times or more. The V gene is TRBV5-8, the J gene TRBJ2-5; D might be TRBD1 (5 bases). Trimming took off 1 base at V and 0 bases at J, with 7 bases between the two ends. CDR1 is SGHTS, CDR2 YDEGEE, per germline. This CDR3 spans 14 amino acids. CDR3 in DNA: TGTGCCAGCAGCTTGAAGGGGTACCAAGAGACCCAGTACTTC. As protein: CASSLKGYQETQYF.

This clonotype was counted at least ten times. The V and J genes are TRBV19 and TRBJ1-5; the match to TRBD1 covers 7 bases. Germline loops: CDR1 LNHDA, CDR2 SQIVND (reference sequence). V lost 7 bases to trimming and J lost 3 bases; unmatched junction nucleotides: 6. The CDR3 is made up of 14 amino acids. The CDR3 loop is CASINRGTNQPQHF. CDR3 coding DNA: TGTGCCAGTATTAACAGGGGAACCAATCAGCCCCAGCATTTT. Filled out from reference TRBV19 and TRBJ1-5, the complete variable domain reads DGGITQSPKYLFRKEGQNVTLSCEQNLNHDAMYWYRQDPGQGLRLIYYSQIVNDFQKGDIAEGYSVSREKKESFPLTVTSAQKNPTAFYLCASINRGTNQPQHFGDGTRLSIL.